A single sample gave rise to the 27 T cell receptor beta chains below, sequenced in a study of radiation and T cells in renal cell carcinoma. Repertoires were generated with immunoSEQ multiplex PCR, while TCRdb's copy carries only in-frame clones and drops some. The table has about 140,000 clones, 75% to 90% seen once. Time point described: blood 4 weeks post-SBRT, at nephrectomy. This sample's treatment: 15 Gy SBRT to primary tumor, nephrectomy 4 weeks later. Sample: blood, taken from a patient whose treatment included radiotherapy and nephrectomy. The receptors derive from a woman aged 45-60 years with renal cell carcinoma.

The chain links TRBV10-3 to TRBJ2-7; D is uncertain. Trimming took 0 bases from V and 2 from J, leaving 8 bases between them. The germline V gene encodes CDR1 ENHRY and CDR2 SYGVKD. The CDR3 is made up of 14 amino acids. The CDR3 region is CAISESADPYEQYF. Here the CDR3 DNA reads TGTGCCATCAGTGAGTCGGCAGATCCCTACGAGCAGTACTTC.

CDR3 sequence reads: CASSRIMQGDADTQYF. CDR3 nucleotides: TGTGCCAGCAGCCGCATCATGCAGGGGGACGCAGATACGCAGTATTTT. The chain links TRBV7-9 to TRBJ2-3; TRBD1 matches 7 bases. CDR3 length: 16 residues. Germline V gives CDR1 SEHNR, CDR2 FQNEAQ (reference sequence). The J segment lost 4 bases and the V segment lost 5 bases, leaving 12 bases of the junction unmatched.

This CDR3 reads CASSLGTSGMSEQYF. CDR3 sequence (DNA): TGTGCCAGCAGCTTAGGGACTAGCGGGATGTCGGAGCAGTACTTC. The chain links TRBV13 to TRBJ2-7; 11 positions match TRBD2. Unmatched junction bases numbered 5, after V lost 0 bases and J lost 7 bases. CDR3 length: 15 residues. Per germline, CDR1 PRHDT and CDR2 FYEKMQ (reference sequence).

The genes are TRBV5-4 and TRBJ2-5; 8 bases match TRBD2. CDR1 is SGHNT, CDR2 YYREEE, per germline (reference sequence). This CDR3 is 15 amino acids long. The trim removed 0 bases at V and 2 bases at J, leaving 3 bases unmatched. The CDR3 bases are TGTGCCAGCAGCTTGGCTCTAGCGGGTCAAGAGACCCAGTACTTC. Translating gives CASSLALAGQETQYF.

The chain couples TRBV10-1 to TRBJ2-3; a weak D match, TRBD2 (5 bases). The CDR3 extends over 15 amino acids. Looked up from germline, CDR1 is WNHNN and CDR2 is SYGVQD (reference sequence). V was clipped by 4 bases and J by 0 bases, with 11 bases between them. The CDR3 sequence is CASSAWSGSTDTQYF. In DNA, the CDR3 is TGCGCCAGCAGTGCTTGGAGCGGCAGCACAGATACGCAGTATTTT.

The chain has TRBV18 and TRBJ2-1, with TRBD2 as a possible D gene (5 bases). Germline V CDR1 and CDR2: KGHSH, LQKENI. Deletions cut 4 bases from V and 0 bases from J, with 13 bases between. This CDR3 region has 16 residues. The CDR3 reads CASSRAQLGSYNEQFF. The CDR3 nucleotides read TGTGCCAGCTCACGCGCCCAACTAGGCTCCTACAATGAGCAGTTCTTC.

The rearrangement links TRBV12-5 to TRBJ2-1; D is unresolved. In germline, CDR1 is LGHNT, CDR2 FRNRAP. V gave up 5 bases and J gave up 5 bases, with 4 bases separating them. CDR3 size: 11 residues. CDR3 loop: CASGLNNEQFF. For the CDR3, the DNA is TGTGCTAGTGGTCTTAACAATGAGCAGTTCTTC.

The chain combines TRBV27 with TRBJ2-5, with D hard to call. The CDR3 loop spans 13 amino acids. V shed 3 bases and J shed 1 base, with 6 bases lying between them. The V gene's germline CDR1 is MNHEY and CDR2 SMNVEV (reference sequence). The CDR3, as DNA: TGTGCCAGCAGTTTCTCGATCCAAGAGACCCAGTACTTC. Its protein is CASSFSIQETQYF.

The chain has TRBV11-1 and TRBJ1-2; no clear D gene. Germline V CDR1 and CDR2: SGHAT, FQDESV (reference sequence). CDR3 length: 14 amino acids. V lost 5 bases and J 1 base, leaving 11 bases between the germline ends. Written as DNA, the CDR3 is TGTGCCAGCAGCCTCCCGGAGCATAACTATGGCTACACCTTC. It yields the protein CASSLPEHNYGYTF.

This clone was detected only once. This rearrangement joins TRBV5-4 to TRBJ1-1; D is unclear. This CDR3 has 13 residues. Germline values: CDR1 SGHNT, CDR2 YYREEE (reference sequence). Trimming stripped 3 bases from V and 0 bases from J, with 6 bases between. The CDR3 sequence: CASSSQMNTEAFF. Written as DNA, the CDR3 is TGTGCCAGCAGCTCACAGATGAACACTGAAGCTTTCTTT.

The chain is built from TRBV27 and TRBJ1-6; D remains unclear. V gave up 6 bases and J gave up 6 bases, with 9 bases separating them. Germline V gene sequence: CDR1 MNHEY, CDR2 SMNVEV (reference sequence). The CDR3 totals 13 residues. The CDR3 nucleotides read TGTGCCAGCAGCTCGGAACTTAATTCACCCCTCCACTTT. The encoded protein is CASSSELNSPLHF.

This chain connects TRBV5-1 to TRBJ2-7, with TRBD1 identical over 9 bases. J gave up 5 bases and V 4 bases, and 10 bases lay outside the gene matches. Germline V lookup: CDR1 SGHRS, CDR2 YFSETQ. This CDR3 comprises 15 residues. The CDR3 DNA is TGCGCCAGCAGCCAAACTGGGACAGGGTATAACGAGCAGTACTTC. Its translation: CASSQTGTGYNEQYF.

V is TRBV6-5 and J is TRBJ1-3; D not certain. This CDR3 is built from 11 residues. Germline CDR1 is MNHEY and CDR2 is SVGAGI. Trimming shortened V by 7 bases and J by 4 bases, and 5 bases separated the two germline ends. The CDR3: CASIAGNTIYF. CDR3 DNA: TGTGCCAGCATCGCGGGAAACACCATATATTTT.

The chain employs TRBV2 and TRBJ2-3; 10 bases agree with TRBD1. Germline CDR1 reads SNHLY; CDR2 reads FYNNEI. The CDR3 is 16 amino acids. V was pared by 4 bases and J by 4 bases, with 8 bases of the junction left unmatched. The CDR3 protein is CASSAPGQGSADTQYF. CDR3 DNA sequence: TGTGCCAGCAGTGCCCCGGGACAGGGGAGCGCAGATACGCAGTATTTT.

The V call is TRBV5-1, the J call TRBJ2-1; TRBD2 agrees at 12 bases. CDR3 length: 16 amino acids. Germline CDR1 reads SGHRS; CDR2 reads YFSETQ. The ends lost 0 bases at V and 3 bases at J; junction bases unmatched: 1. The CDR3 sequence is CASSLELAGGYNEQFF. The CDR3, as DNA: TGCGCCAGCAGCTTGGAACTAGCGGGGGGCTACAATGAGCAGTTCTTC.

The gene calls are TRBV6-6 and TRBJ2-7; D is undetermined. V lost 5 bases and J lost 5, with 7 bases in between. CDR3 length: 11 residues. CDR1 is MNHNY, CDR2 SVGAGI, per germline (reference sequence). The CDR3 here is CASSPKDEQYF. CDR3 DNA: TGTGCCAGCAGTCCTAAGGACGAGCAGTACTTC.

The chain links TRBV5-4 to TRBJ2-7; 8 positions agree with TRBD1. After removal of 4 bases from V and 11 bases from J, the junction contained 8 bases not matched to a gene. Germline V gene sequence: CDR1 SGHNT, CDR2 YYREEE (reference sequence). This CDR3 region has 12 residues. The CDR3 DNA reads as TGTGCCAGCAGCCTCGGGACAGGAGGGGAGTACTTC. The encoded protein is CASSLGTGGEYF.

The chain combines TRBV7-9 with TRBJ1-1, with D unresolved. V was cut by 5 bases and J by 2 bases, with 6 bases left in between. CDR3 length: 12 residues. CDR1 and CDR2 from the germline V gene are SEHNR and FQNEAQ (reference sequence). DNA of the CDR3: TGTGCCAGCAGCCCGCAAAACACTGAAGCTTTCTTT. Translating gives CASSPQNTEAFF.

This chain uses TRBV19 with TRBJ2-7; TRBD2 agrees at 7 bases. The germline gives CDR1 LNHDA, CDR2 SQIVND (reference sequence). The trim removed 1 base at V and 2 bases at J, leaving 5 bases unmatched. This CDR3 has 15 residues. CDR3 in amino acids: CASSIAAGTTYEQYF. CDR3 coding DNA: TGTGCCAGTAGTATAGCCGCCGGGACTACCTACGAGCAGTACTTC. The full variable domain, with the rest looked up from reference TRBV19 and TRBJ2-7, is DGGITQSPKYLFRKEGQNVTLSCEQNLNHDAMYWYRQDPGQGLRLIYYSQIVNDFQKGDIAEGYSVSREKKESFPLTVTSAQKNPTAFYLCASSIAAGTTYEQYFGPGTRLTVT.

The chain recombines TRBV5-6 with TRBJ1-2; D ambiguous. This CDR3 region has 14 residues. CDR1 and CDR2 (germline): SGHDT, YYEEEE. V lost 1 base, J lost 2 bases, and 9 bases lay in between. The CDR3 reads CASSLNRLNYGYTF. In nucleotides, the CDR3 is TGTGCCAGCAGCTTGAACAGACTAAACTATGGCTACACCTTC.

A single count supports this clone. The chain combines TRBV10-1 with TRBJ2-1, with D perhaps matching TRBD2 (6 bases). Germline loops: CDR1 WNHNN, CDR2 SYGVQD (reference sequence). The V gene lost 6 bases and the J gene lost 6 bases, with 15 bases spanning the gap. The CDR3 is made up of 14 amino acids. CDR3 nucleotide sequence: TGCGCCAGCAGCCCGGGGGTGCTTGGCAATGAGCAGTTCTTC. This gives the protein CASSPGVLGNEQFF.

This chain links TRBV20-1 with TRBJ1-1; D is unclear. Germline values: CDR1 DFQATT, CDR2 SNEGSKA (reference sequence). Trimming removed 3 bases from V and 9 bases from J, with 11 bases in between. The CDR3 totals 11 residues. CDR3 protein: CSARNSQQAFF. In DNA, the CDR3 is TGCAGTGCTAGGAACAGCCAGCAAGCTTTCTTT.

The chain has TRBV4-3 and TRBJ1-2, with D possibly matching TRBD1 (6 bases). The germline CDR1 and CDR2 sequences are LGHNA and YSLEER. The CDR3 totals 13 residues. The V end lost 4 bases, the J end lost 8 bases, and 14 bases lay between the germline ends. The CDR3 DNA sequence: TGCGCCAGCAGCCCTTCGACAGGCGGAGGCTACACCTTC. This codes for CASSPSTGGGYTF.

The J gene is TRBJ2-5, the V gene TRBV7-3, with 7 bases fitting TRBD2. After removal of 5 bases from V and 1 base from J, the junction contained 4 bases not matched to a gene. CDR3 length: 14 amino acids. The germline V gene has CDR1 SGHTA and CDR2 FQGTGA. The CDR3 DNA sequence: TGTGCCAGCAGCGTTGGGGGGGTCCAAGAGACCCAGTACTTC. Encoded protein: CASSVGGVQETQYF. The entire variable domain, with the rest obtained from reference TRBV7-3 and TRBJ2-5, is as follows: GAGVSQTPSNKVTEKGKYVELRCDPISGHTALYWYRQSLGQGPEFLIYFQGTGAADDSGLPNDRFFAVRPEGSVSTLKIQRTERGDSAVYLCASSVGGVQETQYFGPGTRLLVL.

The chain couples TRBV19 to TRBJ2-5; D might be TRBD1 (6 bases). This CDR3 has 15 residues. V lost 6 bases and J lost 0, with 14 bases in between. Germline-derived CDR1 and CDR2 are LNHDA and SQIVND (reference sequence). The CDR3 DNA sequence: TGTGCCAGTAGACAACGGGACAATTACCAAGAGACCCAGTACTTC. Amino acids: CASRQRDNYQETQYF. Together with reference TRBV19 and TRBJ2-5, the CDR3 gives the full variable domain: DGGITQSPKYLFRKEGQNVTLSCEQNLNHDAMYWYRQDPGQGLRLIYYSQIVNDFQKGDIAEGYSVSREKKESFPLTVTSAQKNPTAFYLCASRQRDNYQETQYFGPGTRLLVL.

The chain couples TRBV5-1 to TRBJ2-7; D remains unclear. This CDR3 has 11 residues. V lost 0 bases, J lost 6 bases, and 4 bases lay in between. Germline loops: CDR1 SGHRS, CDR2 YFSETQ. The CDR3 coding sequence is TGCGCCAGCAGCTTGGAGGGCGAGCAGTACTTC. Its translation: CASSLEGEQYF.

V and J are TRBV6-5 and TRBJ1-2; maybe TRBD1 (5 bases). CDR1 is MNHEY and CDR2 is SVGAGI in the germline V gene. The V and J ends lost 4 bases and 4 bases respectively, with 13 bases between them. This CDR3 spans 14 amino acids. CDR3 loop: CASSSLGGVYGYTF. The DNA for the CDR3 is TGTGCCAGCAGTTCCCTGGGGGGGGTCTATGGCTACACCTTC.